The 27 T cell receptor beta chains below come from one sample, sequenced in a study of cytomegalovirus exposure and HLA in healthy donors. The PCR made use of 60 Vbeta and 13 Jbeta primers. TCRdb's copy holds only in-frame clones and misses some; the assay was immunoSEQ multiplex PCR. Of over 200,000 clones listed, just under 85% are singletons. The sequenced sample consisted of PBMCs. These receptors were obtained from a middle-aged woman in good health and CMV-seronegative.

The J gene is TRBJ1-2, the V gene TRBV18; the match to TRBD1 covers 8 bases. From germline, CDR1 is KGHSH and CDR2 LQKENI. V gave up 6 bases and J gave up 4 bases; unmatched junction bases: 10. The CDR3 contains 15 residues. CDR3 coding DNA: TGTGCCAGCTCCCCCGGGACAGGCGTCGCCTATGGCTACACCTTC. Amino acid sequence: CASSPGTGVAYGYTF.

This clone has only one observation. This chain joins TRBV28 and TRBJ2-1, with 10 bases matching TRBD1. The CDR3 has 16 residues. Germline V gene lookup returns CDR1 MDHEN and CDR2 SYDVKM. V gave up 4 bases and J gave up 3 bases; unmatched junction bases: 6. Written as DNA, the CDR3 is TGTGCCAGCAGTTCGAATGGACAGGGGGACTACAATGAGCAGTTCTTC. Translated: CASSSNGQGDYNEQFF.

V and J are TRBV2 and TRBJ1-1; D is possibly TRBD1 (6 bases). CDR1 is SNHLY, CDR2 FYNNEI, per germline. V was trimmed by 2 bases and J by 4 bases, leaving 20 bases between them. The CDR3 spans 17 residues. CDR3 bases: TGTGCCAGCAGTGAACAGGGCGGGGGGCTTTTAGGCACTGAAGCTTTCTTT. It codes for CASSEQGGGLLGTEAFF.

CDR3 nucleotide sequence: TGTGCCAGCAGTTTATTAGGTTTCGAGGATGAAAAACTGTTTTTT. Protein sequence: CASSLLGFEDEKLFF. V is TRBV27 and J is TRBJ1-4; D not resolved. Germline V gene data show CDR1 as MNHEY and CDR2 as SMNVEV (reference sequence). The CDR3 spans 15 residues. The V end lost 1 base, the J end lost 6 bases, and 12 bases lay between the germline ends.

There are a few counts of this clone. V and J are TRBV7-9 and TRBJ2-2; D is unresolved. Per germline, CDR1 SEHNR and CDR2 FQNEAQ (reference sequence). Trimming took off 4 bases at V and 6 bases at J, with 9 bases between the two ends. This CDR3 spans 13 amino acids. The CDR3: CASSSSLSGELFF. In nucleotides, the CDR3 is TGTGCCAGCAGCTCAAGCTTATCCGGGGAGCTGTTTTTT.

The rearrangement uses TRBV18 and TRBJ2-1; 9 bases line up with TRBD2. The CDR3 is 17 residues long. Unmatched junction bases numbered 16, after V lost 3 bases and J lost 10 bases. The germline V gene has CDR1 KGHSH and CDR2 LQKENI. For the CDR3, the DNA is TGTGCCAGCTCACCGGGCGCGGGGCTAGCGGGGAATATAGAGCAGTTCTTC. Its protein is CASSPGAGLAGNIEQFF.

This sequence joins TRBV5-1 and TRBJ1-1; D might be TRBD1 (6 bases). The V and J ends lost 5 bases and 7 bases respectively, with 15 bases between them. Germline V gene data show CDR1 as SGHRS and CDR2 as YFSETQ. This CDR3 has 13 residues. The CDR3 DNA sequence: TGCGCCAGCAGAAAGGACAGCCCCCTTGAAGCTTTCTTT. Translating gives CASRKDSPLEAFF.

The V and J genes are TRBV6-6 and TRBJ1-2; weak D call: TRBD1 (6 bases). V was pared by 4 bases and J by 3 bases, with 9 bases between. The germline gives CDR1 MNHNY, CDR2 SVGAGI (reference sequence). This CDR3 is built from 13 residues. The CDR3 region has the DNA TGTGCCAGCAGTTCAGGGGCGGACTATGGCTACACCTTC. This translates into CASSSGADYGYTF.

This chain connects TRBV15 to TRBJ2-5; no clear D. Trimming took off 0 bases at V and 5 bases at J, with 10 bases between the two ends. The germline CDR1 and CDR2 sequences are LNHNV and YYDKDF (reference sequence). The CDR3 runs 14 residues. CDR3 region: CATSREVHGETQYF. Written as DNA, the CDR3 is TGTGCCACCAGCAGAGAAGTCCACGGGGAGACCCAGTACTTC.

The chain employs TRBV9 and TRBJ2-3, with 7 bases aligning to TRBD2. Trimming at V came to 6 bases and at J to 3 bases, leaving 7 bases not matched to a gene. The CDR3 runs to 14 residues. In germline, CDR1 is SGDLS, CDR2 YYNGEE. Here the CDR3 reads CASNPPGGTDTQYF. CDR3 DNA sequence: TGTGCCAGCAACCCTCCCGGGGGGACAGATACGCAGTATTTT.

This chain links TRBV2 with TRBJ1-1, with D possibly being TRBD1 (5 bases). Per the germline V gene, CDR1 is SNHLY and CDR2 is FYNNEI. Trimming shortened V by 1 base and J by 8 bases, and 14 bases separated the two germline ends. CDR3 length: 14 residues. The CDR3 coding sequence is TGTGCCAGCAGTGAAGGTGGGCAGGGCTCCGAAGCTTTCTTT. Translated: CASSEGGQGSEAFF.

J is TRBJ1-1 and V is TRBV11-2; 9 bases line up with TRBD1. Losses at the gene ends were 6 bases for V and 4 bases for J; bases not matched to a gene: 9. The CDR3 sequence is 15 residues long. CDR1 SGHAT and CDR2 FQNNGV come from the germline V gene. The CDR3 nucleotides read TGTGCCAGCAGTCCCTCCGGGACAGGGCGCACTGAAGCTTTCTTT. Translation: CASSPSGTGRTEAFF.

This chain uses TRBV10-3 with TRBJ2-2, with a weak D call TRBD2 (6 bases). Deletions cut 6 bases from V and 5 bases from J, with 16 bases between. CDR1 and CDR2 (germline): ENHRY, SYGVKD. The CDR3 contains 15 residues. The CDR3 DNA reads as TGTGCCATCAGCCGGGACTCCCGAGGGACCGGGGAGCTGTTTTTT. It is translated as CAISRDSRGTGELFF.

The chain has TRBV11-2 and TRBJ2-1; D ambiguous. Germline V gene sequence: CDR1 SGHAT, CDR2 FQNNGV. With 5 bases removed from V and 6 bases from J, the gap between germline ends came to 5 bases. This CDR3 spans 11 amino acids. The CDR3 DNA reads TGTGCCAGCAGCCCCCTCAATGAGCAGTTCTTC. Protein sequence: CASSPLNEQFF.

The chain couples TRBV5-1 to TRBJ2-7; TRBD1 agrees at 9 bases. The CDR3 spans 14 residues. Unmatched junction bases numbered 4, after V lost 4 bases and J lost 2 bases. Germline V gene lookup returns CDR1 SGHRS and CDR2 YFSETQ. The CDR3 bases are TGCGCCAGCAGCAGGACAGGGGAGCCCTACGAGCAGTACTTC. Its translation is CASSRTGEPYEQYF.

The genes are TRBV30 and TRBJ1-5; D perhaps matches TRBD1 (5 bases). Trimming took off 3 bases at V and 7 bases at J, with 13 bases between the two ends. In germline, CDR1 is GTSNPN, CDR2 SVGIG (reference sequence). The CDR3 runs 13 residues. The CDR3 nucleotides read TGTGCCTGGAGCACGGGGGTAGAACAGCCCCAGCATTTT. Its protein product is CAWSTGVEQPQHF. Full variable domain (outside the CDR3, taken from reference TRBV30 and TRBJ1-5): SQTIHQWPATLVQPVGSPLSLECTVEGTSNPNLYWYRQAAGRGLQLLFYSVGIGQISSEVPQNLSASRPQDRQFILSSKKLLLSDSGFYLCAWSTGVEQPQHFGDGTRLSIL.

This CDR3 reads CASSALRGSGELFF. The CDR3 region has the DNA TGTGCCAGTAGTGCGCTCAGGGGTTCCGGGGAGCTGTTTTTT. The chain is built from TRBV19 and TRBJ2-2, with a weak D call TRBD1 (6 bases). Looked up from germline, CDR1 is LNHDA and CDR2 is SQIVND (reference sequence). CDR3 size: 14 residues. V lost 5 bases to trimming and J lost 6 bases, with 13 bases between them.

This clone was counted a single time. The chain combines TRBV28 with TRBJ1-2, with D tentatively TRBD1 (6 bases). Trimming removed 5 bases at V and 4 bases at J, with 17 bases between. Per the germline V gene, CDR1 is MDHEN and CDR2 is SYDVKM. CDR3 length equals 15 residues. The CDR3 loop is CASSTTGPTAYGYTF. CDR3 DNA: TGTGCCAGCAGTACGACAGGTCCCACTGCCTATGGCTACACCTTC.

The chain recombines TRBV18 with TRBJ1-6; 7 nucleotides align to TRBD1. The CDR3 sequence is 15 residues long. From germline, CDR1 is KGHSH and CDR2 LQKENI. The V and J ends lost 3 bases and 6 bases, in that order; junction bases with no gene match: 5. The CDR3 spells CASSPSGQSNSPLHF. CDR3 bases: TGTGCCAGCTCACCCTCGGGACAGAGTAATTCACCCCTCCACTTT.

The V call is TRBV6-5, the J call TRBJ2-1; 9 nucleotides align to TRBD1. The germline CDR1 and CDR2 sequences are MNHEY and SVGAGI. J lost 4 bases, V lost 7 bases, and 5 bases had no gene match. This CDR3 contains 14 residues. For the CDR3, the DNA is TGTGCCAGCAATTCCGGGACAGGGTACAATGAGCAGTTCTTC. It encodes CASNSGTGYNEQFF.

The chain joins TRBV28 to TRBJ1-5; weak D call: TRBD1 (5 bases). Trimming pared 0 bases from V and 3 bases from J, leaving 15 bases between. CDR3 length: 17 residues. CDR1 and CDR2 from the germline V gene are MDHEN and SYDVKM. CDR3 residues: CASSLWGGNLNNQPQHF. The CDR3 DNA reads TGTGCCAGCAGTTTATGGGGGGGGAACTTAAACAATCAGCCCCAGCATTTT.

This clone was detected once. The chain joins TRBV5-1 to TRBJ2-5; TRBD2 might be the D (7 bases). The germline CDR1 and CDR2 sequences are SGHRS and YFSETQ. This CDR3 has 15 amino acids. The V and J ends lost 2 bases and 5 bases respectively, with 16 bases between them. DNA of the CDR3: TGCGCCAGCAGCTTTTCGGGGGCCGGGGGGGAGACCCAGTACTTC. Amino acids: CASSFSGAGGETQYF.

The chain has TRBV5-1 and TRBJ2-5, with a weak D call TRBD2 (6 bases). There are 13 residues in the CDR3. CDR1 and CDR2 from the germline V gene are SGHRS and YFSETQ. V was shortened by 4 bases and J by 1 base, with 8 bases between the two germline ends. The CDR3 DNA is TGCGCCAGCAGCCCGGGGGTCCAAGAGACCCAGTACTTC. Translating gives CASSPGVQETQYF.

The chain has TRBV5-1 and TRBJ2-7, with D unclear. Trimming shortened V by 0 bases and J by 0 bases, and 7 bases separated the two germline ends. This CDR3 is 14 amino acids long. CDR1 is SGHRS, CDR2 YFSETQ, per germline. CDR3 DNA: TGCGCCAGCAGCTTGGGACTCATCTCCTACGAGCAGTACTTC. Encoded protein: CASSLGLISYEQYF.

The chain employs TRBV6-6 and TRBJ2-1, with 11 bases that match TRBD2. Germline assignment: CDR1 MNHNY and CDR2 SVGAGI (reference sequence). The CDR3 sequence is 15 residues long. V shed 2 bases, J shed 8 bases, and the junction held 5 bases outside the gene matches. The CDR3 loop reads CASSYGSGGGDEQFF. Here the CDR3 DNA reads TGTGCCAGCAGTTACGGTAGCGGGGGGGGTGATGAGCAGTTCTTC.

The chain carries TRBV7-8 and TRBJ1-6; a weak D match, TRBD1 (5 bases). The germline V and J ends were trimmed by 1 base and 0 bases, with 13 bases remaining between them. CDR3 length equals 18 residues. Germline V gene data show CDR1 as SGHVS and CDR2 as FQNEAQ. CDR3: CASSLDRRGSSYNSPLHF. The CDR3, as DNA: TGTGCCAGCAGCTTAGACAGGAGGGGAAGCTCCTATAATTCACCCCTCCACTTT. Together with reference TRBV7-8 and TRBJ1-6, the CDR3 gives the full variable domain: GAGVSQSPRYKVAKRGQDVALRCDPISGHVSLFWYQQALGQGPEFLTYFQNEAQLDKSGLPSDRFFAERPEGSVSTLKIQRTQQEDSAVYLCASSLDRRGSSYNSPLHFGNGTRLTVT.

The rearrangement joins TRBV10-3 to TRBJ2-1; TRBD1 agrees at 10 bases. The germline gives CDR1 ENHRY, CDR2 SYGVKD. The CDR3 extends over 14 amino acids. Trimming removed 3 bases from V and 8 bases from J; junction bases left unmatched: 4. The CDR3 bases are TGTGCCATCAGTGACCCGACAGGGGGCCATGAGCAGTTCTTC. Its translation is CAISDPTGGHEQFF.